This entry concerns a single T cell receptor beta chain. A quantity of about 0.45 to 1 ug RNA underwent reverse transcription using random hexamers. The method of amplification for TCR beta CDR3 was immunoSEQ multiplex PCR, covering 54 Vbeta and 13 Jbeta. TCRdb itself ran the immunoSEQ multiplex PCR reads through MiXCR, one entry per CDR3 protein. The sample shows about 120,000 distinct CDR3 sequences, around 93% of them seen only once. Negative isolation yielded CD4+ and CD8+ T cells, and FACS enriched TEMRA cells. These data belong to a study of CD8 T cells in Susac syndrome. Germline CDR1 SQVTM, CDR2 ANQGSEA. The CDR3 runs to 13 residues. Trimming left V 5 bases short and J 2 bases short, with 13 bases between.

The chain couples TRBV29-1 to TRBJ2-7; D might be TRBD1 (5 bases). Sequenced sample: CD8+ T cells from PBMCs. The source is a human donor in good health. The chain's CDR3 is CSVSQGFPYEQYF. The DNA for the CDR3 is TGCAGCGTTTCCCAGGGATTTCCCTACGAGCAGTACTTC.